One sample yielded the 13 T cell receptor beta chains listed below, sequenced in a study of T cells in Graves' hyperthyroidism and ophthalmopathy (dated by TCRdb to about 2019). Library construction relied on multiplex PCR. TCRdb names Illumina HiSeq 2000 as the instrument used. TCR beta CDR3 regions were amplified from RNA transcripts. The first round of RT-PCR for the TCR CDR3 was performed with the HTBI primer set and the Qiagen OneStep RT-PCR kit. TCRdb itself trimmed the public reads at Q25 with fastp, ran MiXCR and retained productive beta chains. All rows with the same CDR3 protein become a single entry with the most common DNA and genes. This sample comprises 500,000 to 600,000 distinct CDR3 sequences, approximately 16% of them detected only once. The biggest ten clones account for around a sixth of the sample. The specimen was blood. These TCRs come from a woman aged 18-29 years with Graves' hyperthyroidism.

This clonotype was counted at least ten times. The chain has TRBV27 and TRBJ1-1, with 7 bases identical to TRBD1. Germline CDR1 reads MNHEY; CDR2 reads SMNVEV (reference sequence). This CDR3 comprises 14 residues. The J segment lost 4 bases and the V segment lost 5 bases, leaving 7 bases of the junction unmatched. This CDR3 reads CASSPQGWSTEAFF. CDR3 sequence (DNA): TGTGCCAGCAGTCCACAGGGGTGGAGCACTGAAGCTTTCTTT.

The sample holds one count of this clonotype. This chain uses TRBV6-2 or TRBV6-3 with TRBJ2-2; TRBD2 might be the D (5 bases). The CDR3 is 13 residues long. Trimming shortened V by 3 bases and J by 7 bases, and 9 bases separated the two germline ends. Germline assignment: CDR1 MNHEY and CDR2 SVGEGT. The CDR3 bases are TGTGCCAGCAGTTATAGGGAGATCGGGGAGCTGTTTTTT. Protein sequence: CASSYREIGELFF.

This clonotype was seen once. The rearrangement joins TRBV30 to TRBJ1-1; TRBD1 aligns across 10 bases. Germline V lookup: CDR1 GTSNPN, CDR2 SVGIG (reference sequence). V dropped 4 bases and J dropped 3; count of bases not matched to a gene: 5. The CDR3 totals 14 residues. CDR3 loop: CAWNTGTGDTEAFF. CDR3 nucleotide sequence: TGTGCCTGGAATACCGGGACAGGGGACACTGAAGCTTTCTTT.

In its sample, this clonotype was seen many times. J is TRBJ2-1 and V is TRBV2, with TRBD2 identical over 7 bases. CDR3 size: 14 residues. Trimming at V came to 10 bases and at J to 8 bases, leaving 14 bases not matched to a gene. In germline, CDR1 is SNHLY, CDR2 FYNNEI. The CDR3 loop is CATQEGGPSDEQFF. The CDR3 DNA reads TGTGCCACCCAGGAGGGAGGGCCGTCCGATGAGCAGTTCTTC.

There are a few counts of this clonotype. The chain couples TRBV19 to TRBJ1-1, with D possibly TRBD1 on 5 matching bases. The germline V gene has CDR1 LNHDA and CDR2 SQIVND (reference sequence). This CDR3 region has 11 residues. Trimming left V 8 bases short and J 8 bases short, with 12 bases between. This chain's CDR3 is CASQRRGEAFF. In DNA, the CDR3 is TGTGCCAGTCAGCGACGGGGGGAAGCTTTCTTT.

This clonotype was detected ten times or more. CDR3 in DNA: TGTGCCATCAGTGAAAGGGGGACGGACACTGAAGCTTTCTTT. Translated: CAISERGTDTEAFF. The V gene is TRBV10-3, the J gene TRBJ1-1; a possible D gene is TRBD1 (6 bases). This CDR3 region has 14 residues. V was cut by 3 bases and J by 3 bases, with 11 bases left in between. Germline V gene data show CDR1 as ENHRY and CDR2 as SYGVKD.

Ten or more counts support this clonotype. The rearrangement uses TRBV2 and TRBJ2-7; the match to TRBD2 covers 9 bases. V lost 7 bases and J lost 5; bases outside the gene matches: 6. Germline CDR1 is SNHLY and CDR2 is FYNNEI. The CDR3 is made up of 13 amino acids. The CDR3 loop reads CASTSGILNEQYF. Here the CDR3 DNA reads TGTGCCAGCACTAGCGGGATCCTTAACGAGCAGTACTTC.

This clonotype was detected many times. The gene calls are TRBV20-1 and TRBJ2-7, with a tentative D call TRBD1 (6 bases). Deletions cut 3 bases from V and 0 bases from J, with 15 bases between. Germline V gene data show CDR1 as DFQATT and CDR2 as SNEGSKA (reference sequence). The CDR3 spans 15 residues. The CDR3 sequence: CSASNRDRNSYEQYF. CDR3 in DNA: TGCAGTGCTAGCAACAGAGACAGGAACTCCTACGAGCAGTACTTC.

J is TRBJ2-3 and V is TRBV30, with 12 bases fitting TRBD2. The CDR3 has 12 amino acids. The junction had 4 bases not matched to a gene; V was cut back by 1 base and J by 14 bases. The germline V gene encodes CDR1 GTSNPN and CDR2 SVGIG (reference sequence). CDR3: CAWSELAGGPYF. CDR3 nucleotides: TGTGCCTGGAGTGAGCTAGCGGGAGGGCCGTATTTT.

This clonotype came up a few times. The chain employs TRBV19 and TRBJ1-2; D call uncertain. This CDR3 is built from 14 residues. Trimming removed 0 bases at V and 8 bases at J, with 13 bases between. Germline-derived CDR1 and CDR2 are LNHDA and SQIVND (reference sequence). The CDR3 here is CASSIDPTGLGYTF. The CDR3 DNA follows: TGTGCCAGTAGTATAGACCCTACCGGACTCGGCTACACCTTC.

About this clonotype: A much larger clone lies one base from this, so it may be a read error. The chain couples TRBV5-1 to TRBJ2-1, with D tentatively TRBD1 (5 bases). Germline assignment: CDR1 SGHRS and CDR2 YFSETQ. The CDR3 loop spans 14 amino acids. The DNA of the CDR3 is TGCGCCAGCAGCTTGGATCCAGGGTACAATGATCAGTTCTTC. Residues: CASSLDPGYNDQFF.

V gene TRBV12-5 combines with J gene TRBJ2-3; maybe TRBD2 (6 bases). CDR1 and CDR2 from the germline V gene are LGHNT and FRNRAP. CDR3 length equals 14 residues. Deletions cut 9 bases from V and 1 base from J, with 14 bases between. The CDR3 reads CASQLGGGTDTQYF. The CDR3 DNA reads TGTGCTAGCCAGTTGGGGGGTGGCACAGATACGCAGTATTTT.

This clonotype has ten or more counts. The chain is built from TRBV2 and TRBJ1-1; D is unclear. This CDR3 comprises 15 residues. Germline CDR1 reads SNHLY; CDR2 reads FYNNEI. V was clipped by 5 bases and J by 2 bases, with 15 bases between them. The CDR3 sequence: CASSPTRLGNTEAFF. The CDR3 bases are TGTGCCAGCAGTCCTACTCGCTTGGGAAACACTGAAGCTTTCTTT.